These T cell receptor beta chains were read from a single sample in a study of blood T cell repertoires in COVID-19. The repertoire was sequenced with immunoSEQ multiplex PCR; TCRdb's copy has only in-frame clones and lacks some. The sample lists 200,000 to 250,000 clones; 75% to 90% were seen once. The sample comprised PBMCs or T cells enriched from blood (not recorded which). These receptors were collected from a woman between 40 and 55 years old with acute COVID-19. Both conserved end residues are part of each CDR3. Each record gives: J gene, clone size, D gene, V gene, CDR3 protein, CDR3 DNA. A D gene is named only where the DNA matches it firmly. Size is stated for part of the rows, as once, few or many counts, or as a class when the clone is expanded.

TRBJ2-1 | - | - | TRBV5-1 | CASSIGQTPSSYNEQFF | TGCGCCAGCAGCATAGGACAGACCCCTAGCTCCTACAATGAGCAGTTCTTC
TRBJ2-3 | - | TRBD1 | TRBV2 | CASSYRGASTDTQYF | TGTGCCAGCAGTTACAGGGGAGCTAGCACAGATACGCAGTATTTT
TRBJ1-1 | - | - | TRBV11-2 | CASSLATIYGSERFF | TGTGCCAGCAGCTTAGCCACCATTTATGGCAGCGAACGTTTCTTT
TRBJ2-4 | once | TRBD2 | TRBV25-1 | CASSPRVWRGKNIQYF | TGTGCCAGCAGCCCTAGAGTCTGGCGGGGGAAGAACATTCAGTACTTC
TRBJ2-2 | - | TRBD1 | TRBV3-1/TRBV3-2 | CASRTGLNTGELFF | TGTGCCAGCAGGACAGGGTTAAACACCGGGGAGCTGTTTTTT
TRBJ1-1 | - | - | TRBV4-3 | CASSQEFLQNTEAFF | TGCGCCAGCAGCCAAGAATTTTTACAGAACACTGAAGCTTTCTTT
TRBJ1-4 | - | - | TRBV25-1 | CASRDPGTGEKLFF | TGTGCCAGCAGAGACCCGGGAACGGGGGAAAAACTGTTTTTT
TRBJ1-2 | - | TRBD1 | TRBV27 | CASRGDRLDYGYTF | TGTGCCAGCAGGGGGGACAGATTGGACTATGGCTACACCTTC
TRBJ1-2 | - | TRBD1 | TRBV19 | CASTQQGRVGYTF | TGTGCCAGTACCCAACAGGGGCGAGTAGGCTACACCTTC
TRBJ1-5 | - | - | TRBV10-2 | CATREDSLGQPQHF | TGCGCCACCCGAGAAGACAGCTTAGGTCAGCCCCAGCATTTT
TRBJ2-7 | - | TRBD2 | TRBV7-2 | CASSFEGLPVYEQYF | TGTGCCAGCAGCTTCGAGGGACTACCTGTCTACGAGCAGTACTTC
TRBJ2-3 | - | TRBD2 | TRBV5-1 | CASRGLGSGGQSSTDTQYF | TGCGCCAGCAGAGGTTTAGGTAGCGGGGGGCAATCTAGCACAGATACGCAGTATTTT
TRBJ1-5 | few | TRBD1 | TRBV9 | CASSVGGIGTGNQPQHF | TGTGCCAGCAGCGTTGGAGGAATTGGGACAGGCAATCAGCCCCAGCATTTT
TRBJ2-3 | - | - | TRBV5-1 | CASSLGAGRDTQYF | TGCGCCAGCAGCTTGGGCGCGGGGCGGGATACGCAGTATTTT
TRBJ2-3 | - | - | TRBV18 | CASSPPTGYSTDTQYF | TGTGCCAGCTCACCACCGACAGGCTATAGCACAGATACGCAGTATTTT
TRBJ1-2 | once | TRBD1 | TRBV4-1 | CASSLLGQGLDGYTF | TGCGCCAGCAGCCTACTGGGACAGGGTTTGGATGGCTACACCTTC
TRBJ1-2 | - | - | TRBV5-4 | CASILTGGRYGYTF | TGTGCCAGCATCTTGACGGGGGGAAGGTATGGCTACACCTTC
TRBJ2-2 | many | - | TRBV19 | CASSIRGNGELFF | TGTGCCAGTAGTATTCGGGGAAATGGGGAGCTGTTTTTT
TRBJ2-1 | - | TRBD2 | TRBV3-1/TRBV3-2 | CASSISGEHNEQFF | TGTGCCAGCAGTATTAGCGGGGAGCACAATGAGCAGTTCTTC
TRBJ2-2 | - | TRBD1 | TRBV2 | CASSADRGTGELFF | TGTGCCAGCAGTGCGGACAGGGGGACCGGGGAGCTGTTTTTT
TRBJ1-1 | - | - | TRBV6-6 | CASSHKLNTEAFF | TGTGCCAGCAGTCACAAACTGAACACTGAAGCTTTCTTT
TRBJ2-1 | - | TRBD1 | TRBV14 | CASSVRQGLFF | TGTGCCAGCAGCGTCCGACAGGGCCTCTTCTTC
TRBJ1-1 | - | - | TRBV11-2 | CASSLSLERAEAFF | TGTGCCAGCAGCTTATCCTTAGAACGCGCTGAAGCTTTCTTT
TRBJ1-1 | - | - | TRBV14 | CASSQVGIRTANTEAFF | TGTGCCAGCAGCCAAGTAGGAATCAGGACAGCGAACACTGAAGCTTTCTTT
TRBJ1-4 | - | TRBD1 | TRBV19 | CASSIVRGQGLEAGNEKLFF | TGTGCCAGTAGTATAGTTAGAGGACAGGGCCTGGAGGCCGGAAATGAAAAACTGTTTTTT
TRBJ1-1 | - | - | TRBV30 | CAWRTGANTEAFF | TGTGCCTGGAGGACAGGAGCGAACACTGAAGCTTTCTTT
TRBJ2-2 | once | - | TRBV24-1 | CATSSEGANTGELFF | TGTGCCACCAGCTCAGAGGGAGCGAACACCGGGGAGCTGTTTTTT
TRBJ1-1 | once | - | TRBV6-5 | CASSTPTALNTEAFF | TGTGCCAGCAGTACCCCGACAGCACTGAACACTGAAGCTTTCTTT
TRBJ1-1 | - | - | TRBV23-1 | CASRIQEKSTEAFF | TGCGCCAGCAGGATACAGGAGAAGAGCACTGAAGCTTTCTTT
TRBJ2-2 | - | - | TRBV7-3 | CARPRGSGELFF | TGTGCCAGGCCACGGGGTTCCGGGGAGCTGTTTTTT
TRBJ1-2 | - | TRBD1 | TRBV2 | CASSKTGSSPRDGYTF | TGTGCCAGCAGTAAGACAGGGAGTAGCCCCCGGGATGGCTACACCTTC
TRBJ1-5 | once | - | TRBV28 | CASSLAGGNNQPQHF | TGTGCCAGCAGTTTAGCGGGGGGAAACAATCAGCCCCAGCATTTT
TRBJ2-1 | few | - | TRBV29-1 | CSVSRDNEQFF | TGCAGCGTAAGTAGAGACAATGAGCAGTTCTTC
TRBJ2-1 | - | - | TRBV30 | CAWSHGRRGRNEQFF | TGTGCCTGGAGTCACGGGCGGCGGGGTCGGAATGAGCAGTTCTTC
TRBJ1-6 | - | - | TRBV25-1 | CASSAGGTNSPLHF | TGTGCCAGCAGTGCGGGGGGAACCAATTCACCCCTCCACTTT
TRBJ1-2 | - | - | TRBV10-3 | CATIGPRFGYTF | TGTGCCACCATAGGTCCGAGGTTTGGCTACACCTTC
TRBJ1-5 | - | TRBD1 | TRBV6-2/TRBV6-3 | CASSPGQSLHQPQHF | TGTGCCAGCAGTCCGGGACAGAGTTTGCATCAGCCCCAGCATTTT
TRBJ1-2 | - | - | TRBV29-1 | CSVATGFNGYTF | TGCAGCGTCGCTACAGGGTTTAACGGCTACACCTTC
TRBJ2-3 | once | - | TRBV5-5 | CASSLVQVGTDTQYF | TGTGCCAGCAGCTTGGTGCAGGTCGGCACAGATACGCAGTATTTT
TRBJ1-2 | once | - | TRBV19 | CASTLAVGAGNGYTF | TGTGCCAGTACCCTAGCGGTCGGTGCAGGGAATGGCTACACCTTC
TRBJ2-7 | once | - | TRBV6-2/TRBV6-3 | CASSAFSYEQYF | TGTGCCAGCAGTGCGTTCTCCTACGAGCAGTACTTC
TRBJ1-2 | - | - | TRBV6-1 | CASSEAPTGVYGYTF | TGTGCCAGCAGTGAAGCACCGACAGGCGTCTATGGCTACACCTTC